This TCR beta chain was sequenced in a study of cytomegalovirus exposure and HLA in healthy donors. The PCR contained 60 Vbeta and 13 Jbeta primers. Clones were sequenced by immunoSEQ multiplex PCR, and TCRdb holds only the in-frame ones, with some missing. The sample shows some 120,000 clones, approximately 68% of them seen only once. V lost 6 bases and J 4 bases, leaving 9 bases between the germline ends. Germline V gene data show CDR1 as KGHSH and CDR2 as LQKENI. The CDR3 is made up of 13 amino acids. The chain carries TRBV18 and TRBJ2-2, with D possibly matching TRBD1 (5 bases). Sequences were obtained from PBMCs. This TCR was recovered from a man aged 25-40 years in good health and CMV-seropositive. CDR3 DNA sequence: TGTGCCAGCTCCAACAGGAGCACCGGGGAGCTGTTTTTT. Translating it yields CASSNRSTGELFF.